This T cell receptor (beta chain) was obtained from a study of cytomegalovirus exposure and HLA in healthy donors (dated by TCRdb to about 2017). Regarding the complete study: According to a later analysis, the roughly 120 validation repertoires were produced on the same platform as the approximately 690 repertoires of the first cohort. In addition to the first cohort of around 670 subjects, a separate validation cohort of approximately 130 different subjects was used. The study combined high-throughput TCR immunosequencing, statistical association of individual TCRs with disease status, and machine learning to predict cytomegalovirus infection status. The study aimed to test whether signatures of past pathogen exposure could be identified by cataloging public T cell receptors.

As to this clone: Its antigen target is currently unknown. No much larger clonotype is one base removed from it; base qualities were not supplied.

The library was generated by the immunoSEQ multiplex PCR assay. In the source study's methods: A statistical classification framework was built for diagnosing cytomegalovirus status from the catalog of TCR beta chain sequences. This immuneACCESS table, as held by TCRdb, lists in-frame sequences with V and J called but not all clones. Of the missing ones, under half trace to an unresolved V gene in checked studies; the others have no known cause. Clonal size and the V and J genes are those of that table, whereas D and trimming came from the DNA. A total of around 160,000 clones appear in this sample, roughly 89% of them only once. 3% of the sample goes to the ten largest clones. Separate from the approximately 700-subject first cohort, the validation cohort of about 130 subjects was the group to which the donors belonged. The V end gives up 5 bases and the J end 8 bases, leaving 4 bases in the junction not matched to a gene. The germline V gene yields SGHNT for CDR1 and YENEEA for CDR2. Inclusive of the bounding cysteine and phenylalanine, the CDR3 is 14 residues long. The DNA shown is the 42-base CDR3, in frame from base 1.

Overall study results and their limits: A later analysis found that TCRs clustered in the first cohort also tended to co-occur in the 110 or so validation repertoires, with roughly 95% of cluster scores above 0. It was suggested by the authors that the approach could potentially be generalized to other disease states and immunological phenotypes. A later analysis lacked HLA typing for the validation cohort, so it scored co-occurrence in that cohort across all 120 or so repertoires. While some public TCRs were present in many individuals, most TCR sequences turned up only very rarely across donors. The study listed 150 to 200 TCR beta chains as associated with cytomegalovirus. Three of the identified cytomegalovirus-associated TCR beta chains were confirmed in vitro to be specific for cytomegalovirus antigens. Cytomegalovirus status was reported to be diagnosed by the classifier with high specificity and sensitivity in both the original and validation cohorts.

The sequencing input was PBMCs. The origin of this receptor is a woman under 30 in good health and CMV-seropositive. Here the chain combines TRBV11-3 and TRBJ2-1; 12 bases in between match TRBD1. The CDR3 has the sequence CASSRGTGGHEQFF. The DNA is as follows: TGTGCCAGCAGCCGCGGGACAGGGGGCCATGAGCAGTTCTTC.